The sequence of this T cell receptor beta chain was determined in a study of T-cell memory formation after mild COVID-19. The study, taken as a whole, reports: Proof of SARS-CoV-2 specificity was absent for the second-wave clones that crested on day 37. Pre-infection memory showed some responding clones, and this suggested that cross-reactive memory joined.

TCRdb re-called the 5' RACE reads through MiXCR, storing one row per CDR3 protein. The table shows hundreds of thousands of distinct CDR3 sequences, with more than 20% occurring only once. On this clonotype itself: Its antigen is unidentified.

CDR3 length: 16 residues. J was trimmed by 0 bases and V by 4 bases; bases with no gene match: 8. This chain links TRBV12-3 or TRBV12-4 with TRBJ2-7; 8 nucleotides agree with TRBD2. This receptor was taken from an adult woman who had mild COVID-19 (a few samples of this study predate the infection). Cell type and time point are not known. The sample was PBMCs or a T cell subset sorted from them (not recorded which). The CDR3 sequence: CASSWGAGTSSYEQYF. The CDR3 bases are TGTGCCAGCAGTTGGGGAGCAGGGACTAGCTCCTACGAGCAGTACTTC.